This is a list of T cell receptor beta chains from one sample in a study of CD8 T cells in ankylosing spondylitis. TCRdb reprocessed the 5' RACE reads with MiXCR, giving one entry per CDR3 protein. The sample has hundreds of thousands of distinct CDR3 sequences; 8.6% are singletons. Sequenced input: blood, either unsorted or a sorted T cell fraction (not recorded which). Source of these receptors: a male donor with ankylosing spondylitis or in good health (not recorded which). CDR3s include the opening cysteine and the closing phenylalanine or tryptophan. Fields, in order: D gene, clone size, J gene, V gene, CDR3 DNA, CDR3 protein. The D gene is left open where the match is weak. Clone size is given for some rows only: seen once, a few or many times, or a class if the clone is expanded.

>TRBD2|few|TRBJ2-1|TRBV7-6
TGTGCCAGCAGCCCCCTGAGCGGGAGCTCCTACAATGAGCAGTTCTTC
CASSPLSGSSYNEQFF
>TRBD1|many|TRBJ1-4|TRBV6-1
TGTGCCAGCAGAACAACAGGGGAGACTAATGAAAAACTGTTTTTT
CASRTTGETNEKLFF
>TRBD1|many|TRBJ1-1|TRBV2
TGTGCCAGCGGATTGGGACAGGGGAACACTGAAGCTTTCTTT
CASGLGQGNTEAFF
>NA|few|TRBJ2-7|TRBV5-6
TGTGCCAGCAGCTTCGGGGACGCTATCTACGAGCAGTACTTC
CASSFGDAIYEQYF
>NA|many|TRBJ2-7|TRBV29-1
TGCAGCGCAATGGGGGTTAGCTACGAGCAGTACTTC
CSAMGVSYEQYF
>TRBD1|many|TRBJ2-2|TRBV11-2
TGTGCCAGCAGCCCCTTTCCGGGACAGTCGAACACCGGGGAGCTGTTTTTT
CASSPFPGQSNTGELFF
>NA|few|TRBJ1-2|TRBV7-2
TGTGCCAGCAGCCACGCCGGGCCTGCAGGCTATGGCTACACCTTC
CASSHAGPAGYGYTF
>TRBD2|many|TRBJ2-3|TRBV7-3
TGTGCCAGCAGCTCCGGTATGGCTAGCGGGAGCACAGATACGCAGTATTTT
CASSSGMASGSTDTQYF
>NA|NA|TRBJ1-3|TRBV5-1
TGCGCCAGCAGCCCAACTACTGGAAACACCATATATTTT
CASSPTTGNTIYF
>NA|many|TRBJ1-2|TRBV29-1
TGCAGCGTTGCCTTGAACTATGGCTACACCTTC
CSVALNYGYTF
>NA|few|TRBJ2-1|TRBV11-1
TGTGCCAGCAGCGTCCTTTCAGACCTATCGAGCTCCTACAATGAGCAGTTCTTC
CASSVLSDLSSSYNEQFF
>TRBD2|many|TRBJ2-1|TRBV28
TGTGCCAGCAGTTTAACCACAGGCCGGGGGGGGAATGAGCAGTTCTTC
CASSLTTGRGGNEQFF
>NA|many|TRBJ1-2|TRBV12-3/TRBV12-4
TGTGCCAGCAGTCCCCAGGGGACCTATGGCTACACCTTC
CASSPQGTYGYTF
>NA|many|TRBJ1-5|TRBV19
TGTGCCAGTAGTATGGCGAAGAGGGAGAATCAGCCCCAGCATTTT
CASSMAKRENQPQHF
>NA|many|TRBJ2-1|TRBV30
TGTGCCTGGAGCCGGGACCGGGCTCGTGAGCAGTTCTTC
CAWSRDRAREQFF
>NA|many|TRBJ2-1|TRBV5-1
TGCGCCAGCAGCTTGGAGCCGGGCCGGGCCGGGTACAATGAGCAGTTCTTC
CASSLEPGRAGYNEQFF
>TRBD2|NA|TRBJ2-1|TRBV19
TGTGCCAGTAGTCCGGGGGGAGCGGGAGAGAATGAGCAGTTCTTC
CASSPGGAGENEQFF
>TRBD2|many|TRBJ2-7|TRBV12-3/TRBV12-4
TGTGCCAGCAGTCGGACTAGCGGAAGCTCCTACGAGCAGTACTTC
CASSRTSGSSYEQYF
>NA|many|TRBJ1-1|TRBV5-1
TGCGCCAGCAGCTTCAGGGCTCTCCGGAACACTGAAGCTTTCTTT
CASSFRALRNTEAFF
>NA|many|TRBJ1-6|TRBV7-2
TGTGCCAGCAGCCTAGGGGAGGTGTCTAATTCACCCCTCCACTTT
CASSLGEVSNSPLHF
>TRBD2|many|TRBJ2-2|TRBV20-1
TGCAGTGCTAGAGAGCGAGCGGGAAGGGCCGGGGAGCTGTTTTTT
CSARERAGRAGELFF
>NA|NA|TRBJ1-1|TRBV20-1
TGCAGTGCTAGACAATTTTCGAACACTGAAGCTTTCTTT
CSARQFSNTEAFF
>NA|NA|TRBJ2-2|TRBV7-9
TGTGCCAGCAGCTTAGGAGGGAGTCGAACCGGGGAGCTGTTTTTT
CASSLGGSRTGELFF
>NA|many|TRBJ2-7|TRBV7-2
TGTGCCAGCAGCTTAAGTGGGATCCCCGAGCAGTACTTC
CASSLSGIPEQYF
>TRBD2|few|TRBJ2-7|TRBV6-2/TRBV6-3
TGTGCCAGCAGTTACTCTAGCGGGAGGGCGAACGAGCAGTACTTC
CASSYSSGRANEQYF
>NA|NA|TRBJ2-6|TRBV18
TGTGCCAGCTCACCACGAAGGGGCCAGGGGGCCAACGTCCTGACTTTC
CASSPRRGQGANVLTF
>NA|many|TRBJ2-6|TRBV7-9
TGTGCCAGCAGCTTGTGGAACTCTGGGGCCAACGTCCTGACTTTC
CASSLWNSGANVLTF
>TRBD1|many|TRBJ2-1|TRBV3-1
TGTGCCAGCAGCCAAGCTGCCAGGGGGAGAAATGAGCAGTTCTTC
CASSQAARGRNEQFF
>TRBD2|NA|TRBJ2-1|TRBV20-1
TGCAGTGCTAGGCCTAGCGGGAGCCCTTCTGGTGAGCAGTTCTTC
CSARPSGSPSGEQFF
>TRBD1|NA|TRBJ1-1|TRBV18
TGTGCCAGCGGACTCGGACAGGGGTTGAGGACTGAAGCTTTCTTT
CASGLGQGLRTEAFF
>NA|few|TRBJ2-2|TRBV6-5
TGTGCCAGCAGTTACGATTACACCGGGGAGCTGTTTTTT
CASSYDYTGELFF
>TRBD2|NA|TRBJ2-1|TRBV20-1
TGCAGTGCTAGAGGGTGGACTAGCGGGAGATACGGGAGCTCCTACAATGAGCAGTTCTTC
CSARGWTSGRYGSSYNEQFF
>TRBD1|NA|TRBJ1-6|TRBV5-1
TGCGCCAGCAGCTCCGGAGGGGACAGTAATTCACCCCTCCACTTT
CASSSGGDSNSPLHF
>NA|few|TRBJ2-1|TRBV5-1
TGCGCCAGCAGCTTGGGCCCCCCACGCGGTTCCTACAATGAGCAGTTCTTC
CASSLGPPRGSYNEQFF
>TRBD1|many|TRBJ2-1|TRBV6-1
TGTGCCAGCAGGACAGGGGACTTCCACAATGAGCAGTTCTTC
CASRTGDFHNEQFF
>NA|many|TRBJ1-2|TRBV6-1
TGTGCCAGCAGAACGGGGGGCAGCCAGAACTATGGCTACACCTTC
CASRTGGSQNYGYTF
>TRBD1|few|TRBJ2-3|TRBV5-5
TGTGCCAGCACCTCCAGGGGGCTGACAGATACGCAGTATTTT
CASTSRGLTDTQYF
>NA|few|TRBJ1-1|TRBV5-6
TGTGCCAGCAGCTTGGTTCGCACTGAAGCTTTCTTT
CASSLVRTEAFF
>TRBD2|many|TRBJ2-7|TRBV5-1
TGCGCCAGCAGCTTGAGCGGGAGGGCCCCCTACGAGCAGTACTTC
CASSLSGRAPYEQYF
>TRBD2|many|TRBJ2-7|TRBV5-1
TGCGCCAGCAGCCCCTTAGCGGGAGGGCCCTACGAGCAGTACTTC
CASSPLAGGPYEQYF
>TRBD1|many|TRBJ1-5|TRBV29-1
TGCAGCGTTCAGTCAGGGGGTAGCAATCAGCCCCAGCATTTT
CSVQSGGSNQPQHF
>NA|many|TRBJ2-4|TRBV6-1
TGTGCCAGCAGTGTGGCCCCTCAGGGGTCAGCCAAAAACATTCAGTACTTC
CASSVAPQGSAKNIQYF
>TRBD2|many|TRBJ2-3|TRBV7-2
TGTGCCAGCAGCTCCTTAGCGGGGGGAAGAGATACGCAGTATTTT
CASSSLAGGRDTQYF